These 3 T cell receptor beta chains originate from one sample sequenced in a study of Graves' ophthalmopathy and Graves' hyperthyroidism. The study amplified TCR beta CDR3 regions using RNA transcripts. An initial RT-PCR round employing HTBI primers preceded a second-round multiplex PCR. A single record per CDR3 protein comes from TCRdb applying MiXCR to the multiplex PCR reads. The data show 300,000 to 500,000 distinct CDR3 sequences, 15% seen once. Material: peripheral blood. The receptors come from a woman between 18 and 29 years old with stable Graves' hyperthyroidism.

The chain combines TRBV20-1 with TRBJ1-6; TRBD1 is a possible D gene (5 bases). The CDR3 totals 14 residues. Germline-derived CDR1 and CDR2 are DFQATT and SNEGSKA (reference sequence). Trimming pared 6 bases from V and 5 bases from J, leaving 14 bases between. The CDR3 DNA sequence: TGCAGTGCCACCCCCGGGACCGATAATTCACCCCTCCACTTT. The encoded protein is CSATPGTDNSPLHF.

This clonotype was picked up a small number of times. This sequence may be a read error, since a much larger clone differs from it by one base. The chain has TRBV6-1 and TRBJ2-7, with D perhaps TRBD1 (5 bases). Germline V gives CDR1 MNHNS, CDR2 SASEGT. This CDR3 region has 13 residues. CDR3 in amino acids: CASRAPWVQEQSF. In DNA, the CDR3 is TGTGCCAGCAGGGCCCCCTGGGTACAGGAGCAGTCCTTC.

This clonotype was seen repeatedly, ten times or more. The chain joins TRBV19 to TRBJ1-2, with D perhaps TRBD1 (5 bases). CDR3 size: 12 residues. Germline V gene lookup returns CDR1 LNHDA and CDR2 SQIVND (reference sequence). The CDR3 here is CAAGGYYSGYTF. CDR3 DNA sequence: TGTGCAGCCGGGGGGTACTATAGTGGCTACACCTTC.